A single sample is the source of the 15 T cell receptor beta chains below, sequenced in a study of blood T cell repertoires in COVID-19. Clones were read by immunoSEQ multiplex PCR, and TCRdb kept only the in-frame ones, dropping some. The table includes about 36,000 clones, approximately 90% detected once. What was sequenced was peripheral blood. The receptors come from a human donor in a cohort sampled during active COVID-19.

The chain is built from TRBV6-1 and TRBJ1-2, with D maybe TRBD1 (6 bases). V gave up 1 base and J gave up 3 bases, with 12 bases separating them. Germline lookup yields CDR1 MNHNS and CDR2 SASEGT. The CDR3 contains 15 residues. Here the CDR3 reads CASSEGRGVDYGYTF. The DNA of the CDR3 is TGTGCCAGCAGTGAAGGCAGGGGCGTCGACTATGGCTACACCTTC.

The CDR3 is CSATTGKQFF. The CDR3, as DNA: TGCAGCGCTACGACAGGGAAGCAGTTCTTC. The V gene is TRBV29-1, the J gene TRBJ2-1; 7 bases agree with TRBD1. This CDR3 is 10 amino acids long. Germline CDR1 is SQVTM and CDR2 is ANQGSEA. After removal of 7 bases from V and 11 bases from J, the junction contained 5 bases not matched to a gene.

The chain carries TRBV10-1 and TRBJ2-3, with 9 positions matching TRBD1. The trim removed 4 bases at V and 1 base at J, leaving 0 bases unmatched. Per the germline V gene, CDR1 is WNHNN and CDR2 is SYGVQD (reference sequence). The CDR3 spans 14 residues. CDR3 nucleotides: TGCGCCAGCAGTGGACAGGGGGGCACAGATACGCAGTATTTT. The encoded protein is CASSGQGGTDTQYF.

The chain links TRBV19 to TRBJ2-3, with 12 nucleotides matching TRBD2. Germline lookup yields CDR1 LNHDA and CDR2 SQIVND (reference sequence). J gave up 2 bases and V 7 bases, and 7 bases lay outside the gene matches. The CDR3 contains 16 residues. Here the CDR3 reads CASKHRLAGDTDTQYF. The CDR3 DNA reads as TGTGCCAGTAAACATCGACTAGCGGGGGACACAGATACGCAGTATTTT.

The gene calls are TRBV5-1 and TRBJ2-7; D is undetermined. V lost 0 bases and J 7 bases, leaving 11 bases between the germline ends. CDR1 SGHRS and CDR2 YFSETQ come from the germline V gene. CDR3 length: 13 residues. CDR3 loop: CASSLDNAREQYF. The CDR3 coding sequence is TGCGCCAGCAGCTTGGATAACGCGAGGGAGCAGTACTTC.

The gene calls are TRBV9 and TRBJ2-5; TRBD1 aligns across 10 bases. Germline-derived CDR1 and CDR2 are SGDLS and YYNGEE. Trimming removed 2 bases from V and 5 bases from J; junction bases left unmatched: 15. This CDR3 is built from 18 residues. Here the CDR3 reads CASSVTIWGQGIRETQYF. CDR3 DNA sequence: TGTGCCAGCAGCGTCACCATTTGGGGACAGGGGATTCGGGAGACCCAGTACTTC.

The rearrangement links TRBV18 to TRBJ1-4; TRBD1 matches at 7 bases. This CDR3 spans 14 amino acids. V lost 4 bases and J lost 4; bases outside the gene matches: 3. Germline CDR1 KGHSH, CDR2 LQKENI. The CDR3 loop reads CASSRGQLNEKLFF. The DNA for the CDR3 is TGTGCCAGCTCACGGGGACAGCTTAATGAAAAACTGTTTTTT.

CDR3 region: CASSSGMPDEQFF. The CDR3 bases are TGTGCCAGCAGCTCCGGGATGCCGGATGAGCAGTTCTTC. The chain links TRBV7-9 to TRBJ2-1; D might be TRBD2 (5 bases). The CDR3 contains 13 residues. V lost 4 bases, J lost 8 bases, and 12 bases lay in between. CDR1 is SEHNR, CDR2 FQNEAQ, per germline (reference sequence). The full variable domain, its missing parts supplied by reference TRBV7-9 and TRBJ2-1, is DTGVSQNPRHKITKRGQNVTFRCDPISEHNRLYWYRQTLGQGPEFLTYFQNEAQLEKSRLLSDRFSAERPKGSFSTLEIQRTEQGDSAMYLCASSSGMPDEQFFGPGTRLTVL.

The chain carries TRBV7-8 and TRBJ2-2; the D gene is possibly TRBD1 (5 bases). Germline values: CDR1 SGHVS, CDR2 FQNEAQ. This CDR3 is 13 amino acids long. The CDR3 loop reads CGSQDANTGELFF. The CDR3 DNA sequence: TGTGGCTCACAGGACGCGAACACCGGGGAGCTGTTTTTT.

This clone was observed a single time. The chain uses TRBV12-2 and TRBJ2-1; the D segment call TRBD2 is taken from the table without a DNA check. TRBV12-2 is a recognized pseudogene. This CDR3 spans 17 amino acids. In DNA form, the CDR3 reads TGTGCAAGTCGCTTAGCCCAGCCGGGACTAGCGGTAAATGAGCAGTTCTTC. It translates to CASRLAQPGLAVNEQFF.

V is TRBV6-5 and J is TRBJ1-1, with D possibly matching TRBD1 (5 bases). CDR1 and CDR2 from the germline V gene are MNHEY and SVGAGI. There are 12 residues in the CDR3. V lost 2 bases and J 8 bases, leaving 9 bases between the germline ends. The CDR3 bases are TGTGCCAGCAGTTACGGGTCAGGGGAAGCTTTCTTT. It codes for CASSYGSGEAFF.

This clone appeared once. J is TRBJ1-6 and V is TRBV7-9; possibly TRBD1 for D (6 bases). The CDR3 spans 14 residues. Trimming shortened V by 5 bases and J by 10 bases, and 15 bases separated the two germline ends. Germline V gene data show CDR1 as SEHNR and CDR2 as FQNEAQ (reference sequence). The CDR3 DNA reads TGTGCCAGCAGCATAAATGTGCAGGGGTCACCCCTCCACTTT. This sequence encodes CASSINVQGSPLHF.

This rearrangement joins TRBV10-1 to TRBJ2-2; 9 nucleotides match TRBD2. Germline values: CDR1 WNHNN, CDR2 SYGVQD (reference sequence). The CDR3 is 19 amino acids. The J segment lost 0 bases and the V segment lost 0 bases, leaving 8 bases of the junction unmatched. The CDR3 DNA reads TGCGCCAGCAGTGAGTCAGCGCTAGCGGGGCAAACGAACACCGGGGAGCTGTTTTTT. Amino acids: CASSESALAGQTNTGELFF.

J is TRBJ2-3 and V is TRBV6-1, with D possibly TRBD2 on 6 matching bases. The germline V and J ends were trimmed by 3 bases and 3 bases, with 16 bases remaining between them. Germline CDR1 and CDR2: MNHNS and SASEGT. The CDR3 spans 16 residues. The CDR3 DNA reads as TGTGCCAGCAGTGATGGGGGGAGGACGCGAACAGATACGCAGTATTTT. Residues: CASSDGGRTRTDTQYF.

The V call is TRBV10-1, the J call TRBJ2-6, with TRBD2 matching over 7 bases. V was clipped by 6 bases and J by 2 bases; unmatched bases: 4. The CDR3 has 15 residues. Germline V CDR1 and CDR2: WNHNN, SYGVQD (reference sequence). DNA for the CDR3: TGCGCCAGCAGCGGGGGGAGTCCTGGGGCCAACGTCCTGACTTTC. Translation gives CASSGGSPGANVLTF.